The next 20 T cell receptor beta chains were all read from a single sample in a study of monozygotic twins with inflammatory bowel disease. TCRdb reanalyzed the 5' RACE reads and collapses them to one entry per CDR3 protein, without DNA. The listing contains approximately 400,000 distinct CDR3 sequences. The sequencing input was blood. Receptors originate from a human donor with ulcerative colitis or Crohn's disease, or a healthy co-twin of an affected twin (not recorded which).

CDR3 region: CASSSGNQPQHF. The gene calls are TRBV7-9 and TRBJ1-5. CDR3 length: 12 residues. Germline V lookup: CDR1 SEHNR, CDR2 FQNEAQ (reference sequence). Drawing the rest from reference TRBV7-9 and TRBJ1-5, the complete variable domain is DTGVSQNPRHKITKRGQNVTFRCDPISEHNRLYWYRQTLGQGPEFLTYFQNEAQLEKSRLLSDRFSAERPKGSFSTLEIQRTEQGDSAMYLCASSSGNQPQHFGDGTRLSIL.

The chain employs TRBV9 and TRBJ2-3; TCRdb gives TRBD2 as the D gene, but with no DNA this cannot be confirmed. The CDR3 spans 15 residues. Germline V gives CDR1 SGDLS, CDR2 YYNGEE. The CDR3 region is CASSVLAGRADTQYF.

The chain joins TRBV7-6 to TRBJ2-5; the D call of TRBD1 rests on TCRdb alone, since no DNA is present to check it. Germline CDR1 and CDR2: SGHVS and FNYEAQ. The CDR3 runs 15 residues. CDR3 sequence reads: CASSLRTGLRETQYF. Full variable domain (rest looked up from reference TRBV7-6 and TRBJ2-5): GAGVSQSPRYKVTKRGQDVALRCDPISGHVSLYWYRQALGQGPEFLTYFNYEAQQDKSGLPNDRFSAERPEGSISTLTIQRTEQRDSAMYRCASSLRTGLRETQYFGPGTRLLVL.

The chain combines TRBV5-1 with TRBJ1-5. From germline, CDR1 is SGHRS and CDR2 YFSETQ. The CDR3 runs 16 residues. The CDR3 loop reads CASSPGAAGPDQPQHF.

The chain recombines TRBV20-1 with TRBJ2-5; TCRdb selects TRBD1, and the lack of DNA leaves this call unchecked. Germline CDR1 DFQATT, CDR2 SNEGSKA (reference sequence). This CDR3 contains 14 residues. The CDR3 loop is CSARDIDRVETQYF.

The CDR3 here is CASSFPTGLNTEAFF. The rearrangement joins TRBV7-2 to TRBJ1-1; the D call of TRBD1 rests on TCRdb alone, since no DNA is present to check it. The CDR3 is 15 residues long. CDR1 is SGHTA and CDR2 is FQGNSA in the germline V gene.

This chain links TRBV5-1 with TRBJ1-1. The V gene's germline CDR1 is SGHRS and CDR2 YFSETQ. The CDR3 is 11 amino acids. Here the CDR3 reads CASLLDTEAFF. Full variable domain (outside the CDR3, taken from reference TRBV5-1 and TRBJ1-1): KAGVTQTPRYLIKTRGQQVTLSCSPISGHRSVSWYQQTPGQGLQFLFEYFSETQRNKGNFPGRFSGRQFSNSRSEMNVSTLELGDSALYLCASLLDTEAFFGQGTRLTVV.

The V gene is TRBV12-3 or TRBV12-4, the J gene TRBJ1-6. This CDR3 has 14 residues. The CDR3: CASSLDSGSSPLHF.

The rearrangement links TRBV14 to TRBJ1-4. The CDR3 consists of 19 residues. Germline assignment: CDR1 SGHDN and CDR2 FVKESK. The CDR3 protein is CASSQDHMASTVFNEKLFF.

The gene calls are TRBV19 and TRBJ2-3; no DNA is available, so the TRBD1 call from TCRdb remains unchecked. Per germline, CDR1 LNHDA and CDR2 SQIVND (reference sequence). CDR3 length: 15 amino acids. CDR3 region: CASSGPRQLTDTQYF.

This rearrangement joins TRBV7-2 to TRBJ2-3; absent DNA, TCRdb's TRBD2 call cannot be checked. This CDR3 is 16 amino acids long. Germline V gene data show CDR1 as SGHTA and CDR2 as FQGNSA. The CDR3 sequence is CASSLWGLGYTDTQYF.

The rearrangement links TRBV7-8 to TRBJ2-3. This CDR3 is 13 amino acids long. Germline values: CDR1 SGHVS, CDR2 FQNEAQ. The chain's CDR3 is CASSLTMGDTQYF. Based on the CDR3 plus reference TRBV7-8 and TRBJ2-3, the full variable domain is GAGVSQSPRYKVAKRGQDVALRCDPISGHVSLFWYQQALGQGPEFLTYFQNEAQLDKSGLPSDRFFAERPEGSVSTLKIQRTQQEDSAVYLCASSLTMGDTQYFGPGTRLTVL.

This chain links TRBV5-1 with TRBJ2-3. The CDR3 has 14 residues. The germline CDR1 and CDR2 sequences are SGHRS and YFSETQ. The CDR3 here is CASSLLRPTDTQYF.

CDR3 loop: CSGTKPGQLNTEAFF. The chain recombines TRBV29-1 with TRBJ1-1; TCRdb picks TRBD1, but there is no DNA to check that call. The CDR3 length is 15 residues. CDR1 SQVTM and CDR2 ANQGSEA come from the germline V gene.

The chain combines TRBV27 with TRBJ2-7; TCRdb outputs TRBD2, but without DNA this stays unchecked. The CDR3 spans 12 residues. CDR1 and CDR2 from the germline V gene are MNHEY and SMNVEV (reference sequence). The CDR3 region is CASRTSLYEQYF.

The chain's CDR3 is CASSLRRGADTQYF. The genes are TRBV5-6 and TRBJ2-3; without DNA, the TCRdb call of TRBD1 cannot be checked. This CDR3 spans 14 amino acids. Germline loops: CDR1 SGHDT, CDR2 YYEEEE.

The V and J genes are TRBV27 and TRBJ1-5; the D call from TCRdb, TRBD1, cannot be confirmed without DNA. Looked up from germline, CDR1 is MNHEY and CDR2 is SMNVEV (reference sequence). The CDR3 sequence is 16 residues long. CDR3: CASALFGQGPNQPQHF.

The chain combines TRBV18 with TRBJ2-3; TCRdb outputs TRBD2, but without DNA this stays unchecked. The CDR3 length is 17 residues. Germline lookup yields CDR1 KGHSH and CDR2 LQKENI. CDR3 amino acids: CASSPPWGGNNGDTQYF.

The gene calls are TRBV19 and TRBJ2-7; TCRdb lists TRBD1, though no DNA is available to test this call. Germline CDR1 and CDR2: LNHDA and SQIVND (reference sequence). This CDR3 region has 15 residues. CDR3 sequence reads: CASSGSRDRGYEQYF. The full variable domain, in which reference TRBV19 and TRBJ2-7 provide the parts outside the CDR3, is DGGITQSPKYLFRKEGQNVTLSCEQNLNHDAMYWYRQDPGQGLRLIYYSQIVNDFQKGDIAEGYSVSREKKESFPLTVTSAQKNPTAFYLCASSGSRDRGYEQYFGPGTRLTVT.

The chain recombines TRBV5-1 with TRBJ2-1; checking the TCRdb D call of TRBD2 is not possible without DNA. Germline V gives CDR1 SGHRS, CDR2 YFSETQ. The CDR3 runs to 15 residues. The CDR3 loop reads CASSLEEGRYNEQFF.